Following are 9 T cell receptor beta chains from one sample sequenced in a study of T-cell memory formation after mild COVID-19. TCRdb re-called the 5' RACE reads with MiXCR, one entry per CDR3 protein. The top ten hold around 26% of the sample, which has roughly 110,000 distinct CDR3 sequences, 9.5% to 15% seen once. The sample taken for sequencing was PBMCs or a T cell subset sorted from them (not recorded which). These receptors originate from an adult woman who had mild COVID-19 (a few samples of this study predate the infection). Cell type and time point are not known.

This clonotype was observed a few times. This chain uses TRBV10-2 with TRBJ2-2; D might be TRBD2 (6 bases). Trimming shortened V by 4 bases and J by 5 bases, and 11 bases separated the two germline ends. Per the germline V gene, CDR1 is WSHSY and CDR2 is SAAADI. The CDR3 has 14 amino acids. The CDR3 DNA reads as TGCGCCAGCAGTGTCGAGACTAGTACCGGGGAGCTGTTTTTT. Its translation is CASSVETSTGELFF.

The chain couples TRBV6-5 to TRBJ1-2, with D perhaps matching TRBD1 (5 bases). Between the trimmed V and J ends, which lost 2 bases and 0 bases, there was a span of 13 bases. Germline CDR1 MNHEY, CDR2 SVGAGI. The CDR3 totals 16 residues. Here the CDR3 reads CASSYRMGDSNYGYTF. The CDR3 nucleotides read TGTGCCAGCAGTTACCGGATGGGGGACTCTAACTATGGCTACACCTTC.

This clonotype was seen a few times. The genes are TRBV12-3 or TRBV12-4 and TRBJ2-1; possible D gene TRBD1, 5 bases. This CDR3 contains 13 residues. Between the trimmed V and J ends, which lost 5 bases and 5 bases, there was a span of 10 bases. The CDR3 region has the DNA TGTGCCAGCAGTCAGACAGCGCACAATGAGCAGTTCTTC. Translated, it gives CASSQTAHNEQFF.

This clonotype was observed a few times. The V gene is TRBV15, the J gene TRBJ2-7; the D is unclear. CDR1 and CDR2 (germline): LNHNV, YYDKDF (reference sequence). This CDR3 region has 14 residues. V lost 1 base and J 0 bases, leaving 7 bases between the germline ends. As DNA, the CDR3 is TGTGCCACCAGCAGAGCCACTGTCTCCTACGAGCAGTACTTC. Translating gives CATSRATVSYEQYF. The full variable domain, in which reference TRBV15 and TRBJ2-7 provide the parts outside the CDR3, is DAMVIQNPRYQVTQFGKPVTLSCSQTLNHNVMYWYQQKSSQAPKLLFHYYDKDFNNEADTPDNFQSRRPNTSFCFLDIRSPGLGDTAMYLCATSRATVSYEQYFGPGTRLTVT.

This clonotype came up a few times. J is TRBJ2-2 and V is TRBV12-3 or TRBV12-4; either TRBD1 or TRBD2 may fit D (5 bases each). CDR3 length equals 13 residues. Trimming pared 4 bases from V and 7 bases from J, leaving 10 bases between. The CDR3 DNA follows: TGTGCCAGCAGTTGGGGGATGGGCGGGGAGCTGTTTTTT. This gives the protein CASSWGMGGELFF.

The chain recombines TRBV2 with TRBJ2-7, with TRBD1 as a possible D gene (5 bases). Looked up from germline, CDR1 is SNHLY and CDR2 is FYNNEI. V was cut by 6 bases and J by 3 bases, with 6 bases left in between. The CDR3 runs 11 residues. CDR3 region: CASSGHYEQYF. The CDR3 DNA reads TGTGCCAGCAGCGGACACTACGAGCAGTACTTC.

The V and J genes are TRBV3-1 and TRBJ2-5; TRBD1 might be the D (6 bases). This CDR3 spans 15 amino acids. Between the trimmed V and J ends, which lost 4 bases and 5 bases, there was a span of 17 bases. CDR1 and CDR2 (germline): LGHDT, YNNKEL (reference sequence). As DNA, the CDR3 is TGTGCCAGCAGCCTACACCCGGACAGTACGGAGACCCAGTACTTC. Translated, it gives CASSLHPDSTETQYF.

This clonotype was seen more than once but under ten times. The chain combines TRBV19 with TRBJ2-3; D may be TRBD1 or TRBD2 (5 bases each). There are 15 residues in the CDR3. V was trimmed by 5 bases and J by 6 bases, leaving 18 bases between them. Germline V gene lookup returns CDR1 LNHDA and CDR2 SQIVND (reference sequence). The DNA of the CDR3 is TGTGCCAGTAGTTATGGGACGGCTTTCTACGATACGCAGTATTTT. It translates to CASSYGTAFYDTQYF.

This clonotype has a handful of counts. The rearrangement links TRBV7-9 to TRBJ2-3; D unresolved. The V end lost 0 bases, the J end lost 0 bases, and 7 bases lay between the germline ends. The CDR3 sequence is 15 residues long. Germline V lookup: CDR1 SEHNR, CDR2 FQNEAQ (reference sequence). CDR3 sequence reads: CASSLAPGSTDTQYF. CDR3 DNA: TGTGCCAGCAGCTTAGCGCCCGGCAGCACAGATACGCAGTATTTT.